These 26 T cell receptor beta chains came from one sample sequenced in a study of CD8 T cells in Susac syndrome. Random-hexamer reverse transcription was applied to roughly 0.5 to 1 ug RNA. TCRdb independently ran MiXCR on the immunoSEQ multiplex PCR reads; one entry per CDR3 protein. Among more than 250,000 distinct CDR3 sequences listed, 90% to 95% were seen once. Sequencing input: CD4+ T cells from PBMCs. Every receptor here comes from a human donor with multiple sclerosis.

The rearrangement links TRBV2 to TRBJ2-1; D possibly matches TRBD1 or TRBD2 (5 bases each). V was trimmed by 6 bases and J by 5 bases, leaving 11 bases between them. The CDR3 is 13 residues long. Germline assignment: CDR1 SNHLY and CDR2 FYNNEI. The CDR3 DNA is TGTGCCAGCAGGAGAGGGGCCAACAATGAGCAGTTCTTC. Amino acids: CASRRGANNEQFF. The full variable domain, its missing parts supplied by reference TRBV2 and TRBJ2-1, is EPEVTQTPSHQVTQMGQEVILRCVPISNHLYFYWYRQILGQKVEFLVSFYNNEISEKSEIFDDQFSVERPDGSNFTLKIRSTKLEDSAMYFCASRRGANNEQFFGPGTRLTVL.

The rearrangement links TRBV9 to TRBJ1-3, with a possible D match to TRBD1 (6 bases). The germline CDR1 and CDR2 sequences are SGDLS and YYNGEE. The ends were cut back, 1 base at V and 3 bases at J, with 17 bases in the middle. The CDR3 sequence is 17 residues long. CDR3 loop: CASSVTLAGAGGNTIYF. DNA for the CDR3: TGTGCCAGCAGCGTAACCTTGGCAGGGGCAGGTGGAAACACCATATATTTT.

This chain uses TRBV15 with TRBJ1-4; D is uncertain. Trimming took off 7 bases at V and 7 bases at J, with 13 bases between the two ends. CDR1 and CDR2 from the germline V gene are LNHNV and YYDKDF (reference sequence). This CDR3 is built from 13 residues. CDR3 loop: CATTREGTEKLFF. CDR3 bases: TGTGCCACCACGAGGGAGGGAACTGAAAAACTGTTTTTT. The whole variable domain, filled in from reference TRBV15 and TRBJ1-4, reads DAMVIQNPRYQVTQFGKPVTLSCSQTLNHNVMYWYQQKSSQAPKLLFHYYDKDFNNEADTPDNFQSRRPNTSFCFLDIRSPGLGDTAMYLCATTREGTEKLFFGSGTQLSVL.

The genes are TRBV7-9 and TRBJ2-3, with D possibly matching TRBD1 (6 bases). The CDR3 totals 14 residues. Between the trimmed V and J ends, which lost 5 bases and 2 bases, there was a span of 11 bases. From germline, CDR1 is SEHNR and CDR2 FQNEAQ (reference sequence). The CDR3 sequence: CASSPQGHTDTQYF. The CDR3 DNA is TGTGCCAGCAGCCCACAGGGCCACACAGATACGCAGTATTTT.

This clonotype was counted a single time. The rearrangement uses TRBV7-2 and TRBJ2-7; possible D gene TRBD2, 5 bases. Germline-derived CDR1 and CDR2 are SGHTA and FQGNSA. CDR3 size: 15 residues. V was trimmed by 0 bases and J by 2 bases, leaving 11 bases between them. The CDR3 loop is CASSLASGITYEQYF. As DNA, the CDR3 is TGTGCCAGCAGCTTAGCCAGCGGCATCACCTACGAGCAGTACTTC. The full variable domain, its missing parts supplied by reference TRBV7-2 and TRBJ2-7, is GAGVSQSPSNKVTEKGKDVELRCDPISGHTALYWYRQSLGQGLEFLIYFQGNSAPDKSGLPSDRFSAERTGGSVSTLTIQRTQQEDSAVYLCASSLASGITYEQYFGPGTRLTVT.

V gene TRBV3-1 combines with J gene TRBJ2-7, with D perhaps TRBD1 or TRBD2 (5 bases each). The germline V and J ends were trimmed by 0 bases and 4 bases, with 10 bases remaining between them. Germline-derived CDR1 and CDR2 are LGHDT and YNNKEL (reference sequence). The CDR3 contains 14 residues. The CDR3 region is CASSQDGTIYEQYF. CDR3 DNA sequence: TGTGCCAGCAGCCAAGATGGGACGATTTACGAGCAGTACTTC.

The table lists this clonotype with a count of one. The chain joins TRBV5-4 to TRBJ2-7; maybe TRBD1 (6 bases). Germline CDR1 reads SGHNT; CDR2 reads YYREEE (reference sequence). CDR3 length equals 15 residues. Trimming left V 4 bases short and J 5 bases short, with 19 bases between. This chain's CDR3 is CASSPRRQGSHEQYF. CDR3 nucleotide sequence: TGTGCCAGCAGCCCAAGGCGGCAGGGGAGCCACGAGCAGTACTTC.

The table lists this clonotype with a count of one. The chain couples TRBV6-2 or TRBV6-3 to TRBJ2-4; D remains ambiguous. This CDR3 region has 16 residues. Trimming shortened V by 5 bases and J by 0 bases, and 14 bases separated the two germline ends. Germline V gene lookup returns CDR1 MNHEY and CDR2 SVGEGT. The CDR3 nucleotides are TGTGCCAGCAGTCGTCAGGCTATTCTAGCCAAAAACATTCAGTACTTC. It specifies CASSRQAILAKNIQYF.

This chain uses TRBV19 with TRBJ2-7; 8 bases map to TRBD2. This CDR3 has 14 amino acids. Germline V gene lookup returns CDR1 LNHDA and CDR2 SQIVND (reference sequence). With 5 bases clipped from V and 3 bases from J, the junction kept 6 bases outside the gene matches. CDR3 nucleotide sequence: TGTGCCAGTAGTGCTGCGGGACTAGTCTACGAGCAGTACTTC. This gives the protein CASSAAGLVYEQYF.

The rearrangement joins TRBV7-2 to TRBJ1-3; D gene uncertain. V shed 1 base and J shed 0 bases, with 7 bases lying between them. Germline CDR1 and CDR2: SGHTA and FQGNSA. This CDR3 contains 15 residues. CDR3 in amino acids: CASSLVGTSGNTIYF. The CDR3 nucleotides read TGTGCCAGCAGCTTAGTGGGTACCTCTGGAAACACCATATATTTT.

The chain recombines TRBV3-1 with TRBJ2-1, with 8 positions matching TRBD2. Germline CDR1 reads LGHDT; CDR2 reads YNNKEL (reference sequence). V lost 0 bases and J lost 4; bases outside the gene matches: 5. The CDR3 covers 16 residues. CDR3 amino acids: CASSQDLSGGYNEQFF. CDR3 bases: TGTGCCAGCAGCCAAGATCTGAGCGGGGGATACAATGAGCAGTTCTTC.

The rearrangement joins TRBV11-2 to TRBJ1-1, with D perhaps TRBD1 (5 bases). V was clipped by 5 bases and J by 1 base, with 11 bases between them. Germline V CDR1 and CDR2: SGHAT, FQNNGV. The length of the CDR3 is 14 residues. CDR3 DNA sequence: TGTGCCAGCAGCCCGGGACCGCGGAACACTGAAGCTTTCTTT. Translation: CASSPGPRNTEAFF.

V gene TRBV30 combines with J gene TRBJ2-1; D tentatively reads TRBD1 or TRBD2 (5 bases each). The germline V and J ends were trimmed by 3 bases and 5 bases, with 14 bases remaining between them. CDR3 length equals 14 residues. The germline V gene has CDR1 GTSNPN and CDR2 SVGIG (reference sequence). DNA of the CDR3: TGTGCCTGGAGAGGGGCGGGCTCACACAATGAGCAGTTCTTC. Amino acid sequence: CAWRGAGSHNEQFF.

The V call is TRBV29-1, the J call TRBJ2-3; perhaps D is TRBD1 or TRBD2 (5 bases each). Germline values: CDR1 SQVTM, CDR2 ANQGSEA. CDR3 size: 13 residues. Trimming left V 6 bases short and J 0 bases short, with 10 bases between. The CDR3 nucleotides are TGCAGCGTGATACGGGACAGCACAGATACGCAGTATTTT. As protein: CSVIRDSTDTQYF.

This clonotype was detected a few times. At one end, the junction sequence differs from germline, possibly due to a read error. V usage is TRBV6-1 and J usage is TRBJ2-3; D perhaps matches TRBD2 (6 bases). The CDR3 is 12 amino acids. Germline loops: CDR1 MNHNS, CDR2 SASEGT. CDR3 amino acids: CASSQAGDTQYF. CDR3 nucleotides: TGTGCCAGCAGTCAAGCGGGAGATACGCAGTATTTT.

The CDR3 region has the DNA TGTGCCAGCAGTTCTCCGCTAAACACTGAAGCTTTCTTT. This encodes CASSSPLNTEAFF. This chain links TRBV6-5 with TRBJ1-1; D gene ambiguous. Germline V gene lookup returns CDR1 MNHEY and CDR2 SVGAGI. The CDR3 covers 13 residues. Trimming shortened V by 4 bases and J by 2 bases, and 8 bases separated the two germline ends.

V is TRBV6-5 and J is TRBJ1-2, with 8 bases matching TRBD1. The V gene's germline CDR1 is MNHEY and CDR2 SVGAGI. The junction had 8 bases not matched to a gene; V was cut back by 4 bases and J by 4 bases. The length of the CDR3 is 15 residues. The DNA for the CDR3 is TGTGCCAGCAGTTTCCACGGACAGGGAGTCTATGGCTACACCTTC. Encoded protein: CASSFHGQGVYGYTF.

J is TRBJ2-2 and V is TRBV5-4; D is ambiguous. This CDR3 is built from 13 residues. The germline V gene encodes CDR1 SGHNT and CDR2 YYREEE (reference sequence). Deletions cut 0 bases from V and 6 bases from J, with 6 bases between. The CDR3 bases are TGTGCCAGCAGCTTGGACGCTGCCGGGGAGCTGTTTTTT. It specifies CASSLDAAGELFF.

In this sample, this clonotype turned up a few times. The chain uses TRBV6-1 and TRBJ2-2; tentatively, D is TRBD1 (6 bases). Germline loops: CDR1 MNHNS, CDR2 SASEGT. The V end was cut by 6 bases, the J end by 6 bases, with 17 bases between. The CDR3 has 15 residues. The CDR3 loop is CASREYTGRAGELFF. The CDR3 nucleotides read TGTGCCAGCAGAGAATATACAGGGCGGGCCGGGGAGCTGTTTTTT.

The chain joins TRBV4-2 to TRBJ1-1; a possible D gene is TRBD1 (6 bases). From germline, CDR1 is LGHNA and CDR2 YNFKEQ. The germline V and J ends were trimmed by 0 bases and 5 bases, with 22 bases remaining between them. The CDR3 has 18 amino acids. The CDR3 DNA reads as TGTGCCAGCAGCCAAGATGTACGGGGGCGAAATAGTGGGACTGAAGCTTTCTTT. Its protein product is CASSQDVRGRNSGTEAFF.

A few counts support this clonotype. The CDR3 sequence is CASSFRGSVSGNTIYF. CDR3 in DNA: TGTGCCAGCAGCTTTCGAGGGTCCGTCTCTGGAAACACCATATATTTT. V is TRBV5-6 and J is TRBJ1-3; D is unresolved. Looked up from germline, CDR1 is SGHDT and CDR2 is YYEEEE. The CDR3 is made up of 16 amino acids. V was shortened by 2 bases and J by 0 bases, with 12 bases between the two germline ends.

The rearrangement uses TRBV2 and TRBJ1-5; no firm D call. Germline V gives CDR1 SNHLY, CDR2 FYNNEI. CDR3 size: 13 residues. The V end lost 4 bases, the J end lost 8 bases, and 12 bases lay between the germline ends. CDR3 residues: CASSGAYQEPQHF. The CDR3 coding sequence is TGTGCCAGCAGTGGGGCATACCAGGAGCCCCAGCATTTT. Combining the CDR3 with reference TRBV2 and TRBJ1-5 gives the whole variable domain EPEVTQTPSHQVTQMGQEVILRCVPISNHLYFYWYRQILGQKVEFLVSFYNNEISEKSEIFDDQFSVERPDGSNFTLKIRSTKLEDSAMYFCASSGAYQEPQHFGDGTRLSIL.

This chain links TRBV7-9 with TRBJ1-5; D might be TRBD1 (6 bases). The CDR3 covers 14 residues. V was shortened by 7 bases and J by 4 bases, with 14 bases between the two germline ends. Looked up from germline, CDR1 is SEHNR and CDR2 is FQNEAQ (reference sequence). DNA for the CDR3: TGTGCCAGCACCTTGGGGGCGGATAATCAGCCCCAGCATTTT. This sequence encodes CASTLGADNQPQHF.

The rearrangement uses TRBV7-9 and TRBJ2-6; D may be TRBD1 (6 bases). Germline V lookup: CDR1 SEHNR, CDR2 FQNEAQ (reference sequence). CDR3 length: 14 residues. V shed 5 bases and J shed 2 bases, with 7 bases lying between them. The CDR3 region is CASSRTAGANVLTF. Here the CDR3 DNA reads TGTGCCAGCAGCCGGACAGCTGGGGCCAACGTCCTGACTTTC.

The V gene is TRBV27, the J gene TRBJ1-5; 7 positions agree with TRBD1. The length of the CDR3 is 17 residues. The V gene's germline CDR1 is MNHEY and CDR2 SMNVEV (reference sequence). V was pared by 0 bases and J by 4 bases, with 9 bases of the junction left unmatched. CDR3 coding DNA: TGTGCCAGCAGTTTATCAAGCAGGGGGGGACGAAATCAGCCCCAGCATTTT. This sequence encodes CASSLSSRGGRNQPQHF.

The chain joins TRBV5-5 to TRBJ2-2; 12 positions agree with TRBD2. CDR3 size: 14 residues. From germline, CDR1 is SGHKS and CDR2 YYEKEE (reference sequence). The trim removed 3 bases at V and 9 bases at J, leaving 3 bases unmatched. The CDR3 DNA reads TGTGCCAGCAGCTCGACTAGCGGGAGCTGGGAGCTGTTTTTT. This gives the protein CASSSTSGSWELFF. Using reference TRBV5-5 and TRBJ2-2 for the parts outside the CDR3, the full variable domain is DAGVTQSPTHLIKTRGQQVTLRCSPISGHKSVSWYQQVLGQGPQFIFQYYEKEERGRGNFPDRFSARQFPNYSSELNVNALLLGDSALYLCASSSTSGSWELFFGEGSRLTVL.